The rows below give T cell receptor beta chains drawn from one sample of a study of CD8 T cells in Susac syndrome. TCRdb used MiXCR to reprocess the immunoSEQ multiplex PCR reads, holding one entry per CDR3 protein. The sample yields around 230,000 distinct CDR3 sequences, 96% seen once. Sequencing input: CD4+ T cells from PBMCs. The origin of the receptors is a human donor with Susac syndrome. CDR3s include the opening cysteine and the closing phenylalanine or tryptophan. D genes are given only for firm matches.

cdr3_length	v_call	d_call	j_call	cdr3_aa
14	TRBV14	TRBD1	TRBJ2-7	CASSLRDRSKEQYF
13	TRBV12-5	TRBD2	TRBJ2-5	CASGLVGGETQYF
15	TRBV18	TRBD2	TRBJ2-1	CASSPTSGSGDEQFF
14	TRBV5-4	TRBD2	TRBJ2-3	CASSSGLASDTQYF
14	TRBV4-2	TRBD1	TRBJ1-1	CASSLHRGRTEAFF
16	TRBV30	.	TRBJ2-7	CAWIPGLTQRNYEQYF
15	TRBV7-3	TRBD2	TRBJ2-7	CASSLSGLAGVEQYF
15	TRBV27	TRBD1	TRBJ1-3	CASSSQGAAGNTIYF
15	TRBV15	TRBD2	TRBJ2-5	CATSISGRELRTQYF
15	TRBV21-1	.	TRBJ2-7	CASSIGQEAEHEQYF
13	TRBV7-9	.	TRBJ2-7	CASSLGSGPQQYF
17	TRBV6-5	.	TRBJ2-1	CASSYGRLGPAKSEQFF
13	TRBV10-3	.	TRBJ1-2	CAIPRGGNYGYTF
14	TRBV11-2	.	TRBJ1-1	CASSLGVGNTEAFF
16	TRBV14	TRBD2	TRBJ2-1	CASSPKTSGRAHEQFF
12	TRBV15	.	TRBJ2-3	CATSRDRGTQYF
14	TRBV20-1	TRBD2	TRBJ2-7	CSAPKGRASHEQYF
15	TRBV5-1	.	TRBJ1-1	CASSSPAGESTEAFF
14	TRBV7-2	.	TRBJ1-2	CASSLYGTDYGYTF
15	TRBV29-1	TRBD1	TRBJ2-6	CSVGPGTAGANVLTF
15	TRBV20-1	.	TRBJ1-5	CSARGGTFAGQPQHF